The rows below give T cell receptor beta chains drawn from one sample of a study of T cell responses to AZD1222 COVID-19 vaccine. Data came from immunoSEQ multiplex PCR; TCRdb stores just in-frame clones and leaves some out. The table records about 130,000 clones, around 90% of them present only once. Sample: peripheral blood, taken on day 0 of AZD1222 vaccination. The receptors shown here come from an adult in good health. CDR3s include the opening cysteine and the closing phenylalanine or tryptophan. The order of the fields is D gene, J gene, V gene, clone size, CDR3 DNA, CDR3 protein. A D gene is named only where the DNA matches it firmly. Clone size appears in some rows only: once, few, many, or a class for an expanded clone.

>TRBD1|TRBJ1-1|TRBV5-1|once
TGCGCCAGCAGCTTGGCAGGACAGGTGAACACTGAAGCTTTCTTT
CASSLAGQVNTEAFF
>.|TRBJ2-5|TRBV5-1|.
TGCGCCAGCAGTTGGAGTGGGGGGGAGACCCAGTACTTC
CASSWSGGETQYF
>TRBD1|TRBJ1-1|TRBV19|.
TGTGCCAGTAGTATAGAGGAGGGGGCGACTGCTTTCTTT
CASSIEEGATAFF
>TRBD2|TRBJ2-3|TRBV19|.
TGTGCCAGTACCGGGACTACAAGCACAGATACGCAGTATTTT
CASTGTTSTDTQYF
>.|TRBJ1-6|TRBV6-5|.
TGTGCCAGCAGTTGCGAGGCAGGGCTTGCTTCACCCCTCCACTTT
CASSCEAGLASPLHF
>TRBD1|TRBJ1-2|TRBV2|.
TGTGCCAGCAGCGCAAGCAGGGGGGACTATGGCTACACCTTC
CASSASRGDYGYTF
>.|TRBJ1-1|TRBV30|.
TGTGCCTGGAGTGTACAGGTGGCTTTCTTT
CAWSVQVAFF
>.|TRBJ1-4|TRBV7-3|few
TGTGCCAGCAGCCGGGGGGCGGACGAAAAACTGTTTTTT
CASSRGADEKLFF
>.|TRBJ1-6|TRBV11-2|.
TGTGCCAGCAGCTCGCTGCGGGAATCCTATAATTCACCCCTCCACTTT
CASSSLRESYNSPLHF
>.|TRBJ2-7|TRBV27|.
TGTGCCAGCAGTTCCAACCCCTGGACAGCGGGTTACGAGCAGTACTTC
CASSSNPWTAGYEQYF
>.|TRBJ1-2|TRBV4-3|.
TGCGCCAGCAGCCAAGATCGGGGGGGCTATGGCTACACCTTC
CASSQDRGGYGYTF
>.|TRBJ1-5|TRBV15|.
TGTGCCACCAGCAGAGATTCGTCCAATCAGCCCCAGCATTTT
CATSRDSSNQPQHF
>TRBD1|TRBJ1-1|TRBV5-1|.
TGCGCCAGCAGCCCTCGACAGGGGGCGGGAGCTTTCTTT
CASSPRQGAGAFF
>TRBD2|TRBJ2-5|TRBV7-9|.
TGTGCCAGCAGCTTAGCGGGGACTAGCGGAGGGGAGACCCAGTACTTC
CASSLAGTSGGETQYF
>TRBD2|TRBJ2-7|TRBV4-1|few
TGCGCCAGCAGCCAAGATAAAGGACTAGCGGGAGTTGAGCAGTACTTC
CASSQDKGLAGVEQYF
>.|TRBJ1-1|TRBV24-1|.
TGTGCCACCAGTGATGTGGGAAACACTGAAGCTTTCTTT
CATSDVGNTEAFF
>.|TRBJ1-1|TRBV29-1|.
TGCAGCGTTGAAGTTGAGCCGGGAGGGCTTAGGACTGAAGCTTTCTTT
CSVEVEPGGLRTEAFF
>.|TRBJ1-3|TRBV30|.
TGTGCCTGGCAGGAAAACACCATATATTTT
CAWQENTIYF
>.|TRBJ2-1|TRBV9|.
TGTGCCAGCAGCCCCACCGGGACTCCATACAATGAGCAGTTCTTC
CASSPTGTPYNEQFF
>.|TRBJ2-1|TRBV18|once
TGTGCCAGCTCACCCCTGGGTGTCGGGAGCTCCTACAATGAGCAGTTCTTC
CASSPLGVGSSYNEQFF
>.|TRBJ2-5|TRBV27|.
TGTGCCAGCAGTTCATGGAAACGGGACAAGGGAAAGGAGACCCAGTACTTC
CASSSWKRDKGKETQYF
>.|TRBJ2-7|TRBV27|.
TGTGCCAGCAGGCCAACGCAGGTCAGCGACTCCTACGAGCAGTACTTC
CASRPTQVSDSYEQYF
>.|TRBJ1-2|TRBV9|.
TGTGCCAGCAGCGTAGCTTTGACGGAGGGTCGCTACACCTTC
CASSVALTEGRYTF
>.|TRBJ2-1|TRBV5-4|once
TGTGCCAGCAGCTCGAAACTTAAAGGTGAGCAGTTCTTC
CASSSKLKGEQFF
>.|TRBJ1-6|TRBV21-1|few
TGTGCCAGCGCGCCCGGACAGGGAAATTTTGGGTCCTATAATTCACCCCTCCACTTT
CASAPGQGNFGSYNSPLHF
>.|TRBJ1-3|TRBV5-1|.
TGCGCCAGCAGCTTGGGGGATTTCTCTGGAAACACCATATATTTT
CASSLGDFSGNTIYF
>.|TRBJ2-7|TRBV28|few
TGTGCCAGCAGTAGAGTCCAGGGGGGCGTCTTTTTCCACGAGCAGTACTTC
CASSRVQGGVFFHEQYF
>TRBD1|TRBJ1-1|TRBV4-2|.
TGTGCCAGCAGCACTGACTCAGGGGGAGACACTGAAGCTTTCTTT
CASSTDSGGDTEAFF
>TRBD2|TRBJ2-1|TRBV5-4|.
TGTGCCAGCAGCGGGCCCCCAGCGGGAGAGGGGAATGAGCAGTTCTTC
CASSGPPAGEGNEQFF
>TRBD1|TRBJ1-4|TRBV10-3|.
TGTGCCATCCAGGGGGAAGCTAATGAAAAACTGTTTTTT
CAIQGEANEKLFF
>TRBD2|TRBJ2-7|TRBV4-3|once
TGCGCCAGCAGCCCGGGGACTAGCGGGTTAGCCTACGAGCAGTACTTC
CASSPGTSGLAYEQYF
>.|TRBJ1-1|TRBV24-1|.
TGTGCCACCAGTTCCACGGACACTGAAGCTTTCTTT
CATSSTDTEAFF
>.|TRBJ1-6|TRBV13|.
TGTGCCAGCAGCTTAGGCCAGGGATATAATTCACCCCTCCACTTT
CASSLGQGYNSPLHF
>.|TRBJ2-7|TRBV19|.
TGTGCCAGTAGTATAGCCCCAGGTACCTACGAGCAGTACTTC
CASSIAPGTYEQYF
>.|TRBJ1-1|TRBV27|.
TGTGCCAGCAGTTTGGGCGGGCCAGGGAACACTGAAGCTTTCTTT
CASSLGGPGNTEAFF
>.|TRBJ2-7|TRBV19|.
TGTGCCAGTAGTATAGAAGTTAGCTCCTCCTACGAGCAGTACTTC
CASSIEVSSSYEQYF
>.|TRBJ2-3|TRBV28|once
TGTGCCAGCAGTTTACCCGTGACAGCCGATACGCAGTATTTT
CASSLPVTADTQYF